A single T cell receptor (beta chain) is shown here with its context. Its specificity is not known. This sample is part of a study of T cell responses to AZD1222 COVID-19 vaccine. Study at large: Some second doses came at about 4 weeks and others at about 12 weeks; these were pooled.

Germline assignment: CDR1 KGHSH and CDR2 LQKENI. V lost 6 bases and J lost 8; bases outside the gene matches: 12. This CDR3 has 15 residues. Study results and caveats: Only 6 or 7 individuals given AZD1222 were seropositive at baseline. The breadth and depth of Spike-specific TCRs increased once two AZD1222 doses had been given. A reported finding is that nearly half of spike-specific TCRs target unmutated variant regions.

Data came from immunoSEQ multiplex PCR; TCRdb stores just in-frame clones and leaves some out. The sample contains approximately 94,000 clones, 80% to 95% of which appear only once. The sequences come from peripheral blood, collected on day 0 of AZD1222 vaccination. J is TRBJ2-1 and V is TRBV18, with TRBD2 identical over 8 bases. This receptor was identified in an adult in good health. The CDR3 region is CASSPGSGRGHEQFF. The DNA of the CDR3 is TGTGCCAGCTCGCCTGGAAGCGGGAGAGGTCATGAGCAGTTCTTC. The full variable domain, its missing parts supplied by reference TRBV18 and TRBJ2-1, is NAGVMQNPRHLVRRRGQEARLRCSPMKGHSHVYWYRQLPEEGLKFMVYLQKENIIDESGMPKERFSAEFPKEGPSILRIQQVVRGDSAAYFCASSPGSGRGHEQFFGPGTRLTVL.